This TCR beta chain was profiled in a study of blood T cell repertoires in COVID-19. Study-wide context: Acute and convalescent COVID-19 samples came from the United States, Italy and Spain. T cells, B-cell-depleted T cells, or PBMCs supplied cDNA or gDNA.

Authors' analysis steps: Reference gene primers were amplified, and this amplification served to estimate nucleated cell counts. Profiling relied on immunoSEQ multiplex PCR, and the TCRdb table lists in-frame clones only, not all of them. That table furnishes V, J and clone size, whereas the DNA furnished D and trimming. Found here are 80,000 to 100,000 clones, about 95% of them singletons; the top ten hold around 4.7%. The V and J ends lost 6 bases and 7 bases respectively, with 16 bases between them. This CDR3 contains 13 residues. The chain employs TRBV12-3 or TRBV12-4 and TRBJ2-7; weak D call: TRBD2 (6 bases). The receptor was derived from a human donor with active COVID-19. The donor label of this sample is uncertain. The sample was peripheral blood. This CDR3 is CASSRGTVLEQYF. CDR3 in DNA: TGTGCCAGCAGCCGCGGGACTGTCTTGGAGCAGTACTTC.